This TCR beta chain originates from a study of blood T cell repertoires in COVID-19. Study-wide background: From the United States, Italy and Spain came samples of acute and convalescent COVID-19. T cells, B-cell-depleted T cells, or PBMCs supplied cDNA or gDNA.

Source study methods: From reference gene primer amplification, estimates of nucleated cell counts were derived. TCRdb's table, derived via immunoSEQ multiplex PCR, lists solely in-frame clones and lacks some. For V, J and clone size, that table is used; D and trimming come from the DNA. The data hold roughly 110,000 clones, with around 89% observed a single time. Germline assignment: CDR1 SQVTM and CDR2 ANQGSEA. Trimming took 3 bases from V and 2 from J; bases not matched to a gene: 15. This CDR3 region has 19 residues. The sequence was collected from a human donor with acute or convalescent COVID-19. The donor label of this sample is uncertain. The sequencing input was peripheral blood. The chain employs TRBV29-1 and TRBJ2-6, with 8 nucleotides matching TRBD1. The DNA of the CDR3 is TGCAGCGTTGATGACCAGGGACAGGTCTTAAGAACTGGGGCCAACGTCCTGACTTTC. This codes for CSVDDQGQVLRTGANVLTF.